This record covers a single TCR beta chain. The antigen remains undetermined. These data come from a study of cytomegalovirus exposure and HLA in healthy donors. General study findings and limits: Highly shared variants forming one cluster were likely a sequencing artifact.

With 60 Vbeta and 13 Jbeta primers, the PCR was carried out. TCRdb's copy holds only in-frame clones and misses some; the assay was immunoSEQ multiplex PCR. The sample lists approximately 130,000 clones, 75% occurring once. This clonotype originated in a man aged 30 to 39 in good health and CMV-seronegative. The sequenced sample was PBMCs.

This CDR3 reads CASSYDSNGYGYTF. The CDR3 DNA sequence: TGTGCCAGCAGTTACGACAGTAACGGTTATGGCTACACCTTC. This rearrangement joins TRBV6-6 to TRBJ1-2, with D tentatively TRBD1 (5 bases). The germline CDR1 and CDR2 sequences are MNHNY and SVGAGI (reference sequence). V lost 2 bases to trimming and J lost 5 bases, with 12 bases between them. The CDR3 is 14 amino acids.